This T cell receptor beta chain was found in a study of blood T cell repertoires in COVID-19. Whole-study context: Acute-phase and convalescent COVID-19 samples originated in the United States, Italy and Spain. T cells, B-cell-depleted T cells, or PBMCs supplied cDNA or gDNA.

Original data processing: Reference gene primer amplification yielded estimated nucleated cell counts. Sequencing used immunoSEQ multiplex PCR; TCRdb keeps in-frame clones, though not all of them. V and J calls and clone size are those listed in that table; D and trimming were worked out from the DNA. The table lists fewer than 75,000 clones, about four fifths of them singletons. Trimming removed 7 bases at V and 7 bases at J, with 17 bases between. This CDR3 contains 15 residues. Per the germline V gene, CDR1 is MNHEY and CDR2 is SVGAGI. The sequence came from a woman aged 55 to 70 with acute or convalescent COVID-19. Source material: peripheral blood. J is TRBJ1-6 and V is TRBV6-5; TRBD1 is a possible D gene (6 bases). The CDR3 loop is CASTLTAGANSPLHF. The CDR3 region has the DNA TGTGCCAGCACCTTAACGGCAGGGGCGAATTCACCCCTCCACTTT.